This T cell receptor (beta chain) was captured by sequencing in a study of immune evolution from preneoplasia to lung adenocarcinoma. After pathologic assessment, macro-dissection selected premalignant or tumor cells for extraction. Germline assignment: CDR1 SNHLY and CDR2 FYNNEI. The V end lost 6 bases, the J end lost 6 bases, and 14 bases lay between the germline ends. The CDR3 runs to 13 residues. Some clones are missing from TCRdb's copy, which holds only in-frame ones; the method was immunoSEQ multiplex PCR. This sample has 13,000 to 15,000 clones, with about 85% found just once. The gene calls are TRBV2 and TRBJ1-2; D might be TRBD1 (6 bases). Sequencing input: FFPE lung adenocarcinoma in situ tissue. This receptor was identified in a donor of 70 years or more with lung adenocarcinoma. The CDR3 nucleotides read TGTGCCAGCAGCAAACAGGGAGCAGATGGCTACACCTTC. It encodes CASSKQGADGYTF.